These T cell receptor beta chains were read from a single sample in a study of T cell changes during pregnancy in multiple sclerosis. Here immunoSEQ multiplex PCR was the method, and the copy in TCRdb shows in-frame clones only, minus some. The repertoire holds roughly 100,000 clones, with approximately 90% as singletons. Sequenced material: peripheral blood, taken after pregnancy. The source of these receptors is a female donor with multiple sclerosis, enrolled in a pregnancy study. The CDR3 runs from the conserved cysteine through the conserved F or W.

v_call	j_call	cdr3_aa
TRBV2	TRBJ2-6	CARSGTPEANVLTF
TRBV19	TRBJ2-2	CATYGQGTGELFF
TRBV9	TRBJ2-5	CASSERGLVETQYF
TRBV6-6	TRBJ2-7	CASSYSNRDPDEQYF
TRBV5-4	TRBJ2-5	CASSSRTEETQYF
TRBV29-1	TRBJ2-5	CSVEESGAETQYF
TRBV9	TRBJ2-2	CASSALGTRGGELFF
TRBV7-9	TRBJ1-2	CASSLGQGLRDGYTF
TRBV6-5	TRBJ1-2	CASSRTERNGYTF
TRBV7-6	TRBJ2-1	CASSLAGGPFEEQFF
TRBV5-5	TRBJ2-1	CASLSPSGGVSYNEQFF
TRBV6-1	TRBJ2-1	CASSETVAGGLVEQFF
TRBV5-1	TRBJ2-5	CASSLDSQETQYF
TRBV15	TRBJ2-2	CATRFGTLNTGELFF
TRBV1	TRBJ2-5	CTSSRGSGGVGAGTQYF
TRBV7-6	TRBJ1-6	CASSAWPEDNSPLHF
TRBV7-2	TRBJ2-2	CASRVSGGNTGELFF
TRBV29-1	TRBJ2-1	CSVAEGVYNEQFF
TRBV6-1	TRBJ2-1	CASSEALAVDNEQFF
TRBV10-3	TRBJ2-5	CATQTSWAQETQYF
TRBV7-9	TRBJ2-7	CASSFLRGGSYEQYF
TRBV19	TRBJ1-1	CASSISVQEAFF
TRBV10-2	TRBJ1-5	CASRKGNSNQPQHF
TRBV7-2	TRBJ2-3	CASSLGEQGQGDTQYF
TRBV6-4	TRBJ2-3	CASSARGGSTDTQYF
TRBV2	TRBJ2-5	CASRTGLAETQYF
TRBV5-1	TRBJ1-4	CASSTTTGVVSKLFF
TRBV28	TRBJ1-1	CASSPPGGGKTEAFF
TRBV2	TRBJ1-5	CASSTGSGVWNQPQHF
TRBV5-1	TRBJ1-5	CASSFSGMGNQPQHF
TRBV5-1	TRBJ1-2	CASAVGGKDGYTF
TRBV9	TRBJ2-1	CASSVGLATWSLGSYNEQFF
TRBV29-1	TRBJ1-2	CSVEDPAPMEDRLIYTF
TRBV6-5	TRBJ1-1	CASSYSIEGNTEAFF
TRBV7-8	TRBJ1-5	CASSQVQLPQHF
TRBV6-1	TRBJ1-5	CASSDLEPGGQPQHF
TRBV6-5	.	CASSYREGRGEQYF
TRBV4-2	TRBJ2-1	CASSQTLAGALYNEQFF
TRBV19	TRBJ2-7	CASSRGGEGYEQYF
TRBV7-3	TRBJ2-3	CASSPNRGSSGGSDTQYF
TRBV2	TRBJ2-2	CASSVLGSGGITGELFF
TRBV19	TRBJ2-2	CASSPGQITGELFF
TRBV7-8	TRBJ2-1	CASIVPGGDEQFF